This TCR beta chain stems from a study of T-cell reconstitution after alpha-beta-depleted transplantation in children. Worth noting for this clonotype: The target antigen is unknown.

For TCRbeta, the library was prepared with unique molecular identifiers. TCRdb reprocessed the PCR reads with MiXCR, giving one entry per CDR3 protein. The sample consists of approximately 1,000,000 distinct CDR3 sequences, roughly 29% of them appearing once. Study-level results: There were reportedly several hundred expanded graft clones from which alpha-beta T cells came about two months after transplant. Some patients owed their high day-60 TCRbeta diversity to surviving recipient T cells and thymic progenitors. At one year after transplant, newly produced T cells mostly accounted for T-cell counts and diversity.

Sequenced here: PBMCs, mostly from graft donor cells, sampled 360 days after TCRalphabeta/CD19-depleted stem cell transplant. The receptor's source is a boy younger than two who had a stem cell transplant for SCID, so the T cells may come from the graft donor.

The CDR3 sequence: CASSVEGTDTYGYTF. The CDR3 DNA sequence: TGTGCCAGCAGCGTAGAAGGGACAGACACATATGGCTACACCTTC. This chain joins TRBV9 and TRBJ1-2, with 7 bases matching TRBD1. The germline V gene encodes CDR1 SGDLS and CDR2 YYNGEE. The junction had 7 bases not matched to a gene; V was cut back by 0 bases and J by 5 bases. This CDR3 has 15 amino acids. The full variable domain, completed using reference TRBV9 and TRBJ1-2, is DSGVTQTPKHLITATGQRVTLRCSPRSGDLSVYWYQQSLDQGLQFLIQYYNGEERAKGNILERFSAQQFPDLHSELNLSSLELGDSALYFCASSVEGTDTYGYTFGSGTRLTVV.